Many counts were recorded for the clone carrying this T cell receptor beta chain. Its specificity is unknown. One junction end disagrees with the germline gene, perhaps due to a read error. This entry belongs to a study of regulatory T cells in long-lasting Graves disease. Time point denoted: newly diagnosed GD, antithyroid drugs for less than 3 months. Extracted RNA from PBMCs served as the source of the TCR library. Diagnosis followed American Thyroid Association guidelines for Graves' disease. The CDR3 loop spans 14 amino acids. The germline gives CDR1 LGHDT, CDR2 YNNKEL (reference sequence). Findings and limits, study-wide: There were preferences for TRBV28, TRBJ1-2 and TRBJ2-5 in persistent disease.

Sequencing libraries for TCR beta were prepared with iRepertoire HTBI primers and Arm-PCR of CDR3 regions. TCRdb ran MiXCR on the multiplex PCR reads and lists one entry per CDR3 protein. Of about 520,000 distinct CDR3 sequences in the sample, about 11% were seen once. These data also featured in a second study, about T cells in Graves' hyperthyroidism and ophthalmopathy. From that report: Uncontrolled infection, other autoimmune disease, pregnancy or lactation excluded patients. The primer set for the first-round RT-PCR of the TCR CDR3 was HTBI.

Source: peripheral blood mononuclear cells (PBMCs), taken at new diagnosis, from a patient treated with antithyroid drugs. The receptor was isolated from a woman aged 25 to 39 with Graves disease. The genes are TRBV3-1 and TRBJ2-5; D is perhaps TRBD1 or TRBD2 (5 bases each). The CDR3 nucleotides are TGTGCCAGCAGCCGGGACCAATACCAACAGACCCAGTACTTC. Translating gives CASSRDQYQQTQYF.